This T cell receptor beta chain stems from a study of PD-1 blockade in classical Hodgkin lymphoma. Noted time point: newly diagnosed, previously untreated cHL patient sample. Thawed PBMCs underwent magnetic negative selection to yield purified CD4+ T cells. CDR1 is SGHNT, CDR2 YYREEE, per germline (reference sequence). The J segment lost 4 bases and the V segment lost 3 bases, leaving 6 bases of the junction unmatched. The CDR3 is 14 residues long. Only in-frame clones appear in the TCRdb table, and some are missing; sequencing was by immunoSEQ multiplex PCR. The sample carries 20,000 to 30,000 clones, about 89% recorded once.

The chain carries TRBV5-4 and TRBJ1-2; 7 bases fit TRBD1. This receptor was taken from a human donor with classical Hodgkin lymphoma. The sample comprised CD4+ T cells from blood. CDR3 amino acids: CASSSGQEIYGYTF. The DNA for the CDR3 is TGTGCCAGCAGCTCCGGACAGGAAATCTATGGCTACACCTTC.